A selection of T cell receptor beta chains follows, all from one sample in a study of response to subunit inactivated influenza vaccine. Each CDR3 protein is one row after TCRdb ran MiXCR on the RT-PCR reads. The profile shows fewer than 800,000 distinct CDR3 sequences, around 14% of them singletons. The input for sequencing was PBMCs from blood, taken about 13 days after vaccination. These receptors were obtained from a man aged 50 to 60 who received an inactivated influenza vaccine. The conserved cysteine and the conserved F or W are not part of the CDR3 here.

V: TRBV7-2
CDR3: ASSPGAWSYGYT

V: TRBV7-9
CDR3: ASSLWTGGLSNTQY

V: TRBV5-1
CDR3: ASSPGGRGGRNEQF

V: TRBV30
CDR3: AWSVRGGTDTQY

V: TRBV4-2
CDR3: ASSQSSGSGIYEQY

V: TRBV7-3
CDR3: ASSLRAISARESVKGGYT

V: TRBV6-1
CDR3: ASSERSQEIGPTDTQY

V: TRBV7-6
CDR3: ASSLAQGVNEQF

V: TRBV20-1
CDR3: SAQGQPVQY

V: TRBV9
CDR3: ASSLGEKRGQPQH

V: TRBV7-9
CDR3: ASVGILSSGNTIY

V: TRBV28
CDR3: ASSLLEGSNEQF

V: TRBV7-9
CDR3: ASSSGTLSDTQY

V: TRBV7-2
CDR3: ASKKDRLSYEQY

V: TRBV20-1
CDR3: SARVLGAGETQY

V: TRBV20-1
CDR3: SARDDAEAF

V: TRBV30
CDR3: AWSDTLTRTSFETQY

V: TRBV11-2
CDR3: ASSWGPLGRTETQY

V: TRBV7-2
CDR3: ASSSSTSGSTDTQY

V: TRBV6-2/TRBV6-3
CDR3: ASSYSVNSRTPYEQY

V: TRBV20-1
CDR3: SARAPGLRNTGELF

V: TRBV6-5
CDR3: ASSYTAGGYEQY

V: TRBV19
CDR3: ASAEQGDTQY

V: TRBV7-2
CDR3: ASSPLFNGGEQF

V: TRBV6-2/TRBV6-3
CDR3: ASNSLVGGELF

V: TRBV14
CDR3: ASSQEGRGSIAKNIQY

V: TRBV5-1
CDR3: ASSFIEEHEQF

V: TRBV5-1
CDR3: ASSLQVDTGELF

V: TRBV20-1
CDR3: SAERAGGFYNEQF

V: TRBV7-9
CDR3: ASSPMGVNSNQPQH

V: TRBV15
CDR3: ATSRQGSGELF